This T cell receptor beta chain was retrieved from a study of tumor-infiltrating lymphocytes in primary liver carcinoma. Study-level background: Aged between 30 and 69 years, the patients were men and women. Regardless of tissue type, samples showed similar yields of roughly 3.5 to 7.13 million productive TCRbeta reads.

TCR beta cDNA was prepared out of around 460 ng total RNA by means of a constant-region primer. Investigators got TCR beta libraries out of three nested multiplex PCR rounds, done with slightly modified ARM-PCR. The opening two PCR rounds, around 9 cycles each, paired TRBV1-TRBV30 forward primers with a C-beta reverse primer. TCRdb passed the multiplex PCR reads through MiXCR, listing each CDR3 protein once. The sample lists 250,000 to 400,000 distinct CDR3 sequences; roughly 60% were seen once. Whole-study findings and limits: Tumor-adjacent and tumor-blood pairs displayed less overlap than did pairs of tumor regions.

This CDR3 is 17 amino acids long. In the case of this clonotype: The antigen is undetermined.

Blood RNA originated from unsorted whole blood, with germline DNA additionally extracted. Blood samples of about 4.3 milliliters were drawn preoperatively. The receptor comes from a middle-aged man with primary liver carcinoma and hepatitis B virus infection. The V call is TRBV21-1, the J call TRBJ2-6. TRBV21-1 is shown as a pseudogene. Input material: peripheral blood. CDR3 coding DNA: TGTGCCAGCAGCAAAGTGAACAGCCCCTCTGGGGCCAACGTCCTGACTTTC. Translated, it gives CASSKVNSPSGANVLTF.